Below, 18 T cell receptor beta chains from the same sample are listed, as sequenced in a study of CD8 T cells in ankylosing spondylitis. Each CDR3 protein gets one entry after TCRdb re-called the 5' RACE reads with MiXCR. The repertoire holds 250,000 to 400,000 distinct CDR3 sequences, with 11% as singletons. Material for sequencing was blood, either unsorted or a sorted T cell fraction (not recorded which). All receptors come from a female donor with ankylosing spondylitis or in good health (not recorded which).

The count of this clonotype is one. The rearrangement uses TRBV5-1 and TRBJ1-1; no clear D. CDR1 is SGHRS, CDR2 YFSETQ, per germline. Trimming pared 0 bases from V and 7 bases from J, leaving 16 bases between. This CDR3 comprises 15 residues. CDR3 sequence reads: CASSLDAGIYSEAFF. The CDR3 DNA reads as TGCGCCAGCAGCTTGGATGCAGGCATTTACAGTGAAGCTTTCTTT.

This clonotype was seen at least ten times. The chain links TRBV7-2 to TRBJ1-5; 11 bases match TRBD1. This CDR3 comprises 16 residues. Germline V gives CDR1 SGHTA, CDR2 FQGNSA. After removal of 4 bases from V and 1 base from J, the junction contained 3 bases not matched to a gene. The CDR3 loop is CASSWDRGGSNQPQHF. The DNA for the CDR3 is TGTGCCAGCAGCTGGGACAGGGGGGGCAGCAATCAGCCCCAGCATTTT.

This clonotype was counted many times. The rearrangement uses TRBV4-2 and TRBJ2-3; TRBD1 might be the D (5 bases). The CDR3 runs 18 residues. From germline, CDR1 is LGHNA and CDR2 YNFKEQ. The germline V and J ends were trimmed by 3 bases and 0 bases, with 19 bases remaining between them. This chain's CDR3 is CASSHRPVGAGSTDTQYF. Here the CDR3 DNA reads TGTGCCAGCAGCCACCGCCCCGTAGGCGCAGGGAGCACAGATACGCAGTATTTT.

In its sample, this clonotype was seen a few times. The J gene is TRBJ1-1, the V gene TRBV5-1, with unresolved D. The germline gives CDR1 SGHRS, CDR2 YFSETQ. The V and J ends lost 0 bases and 1 base respectively, with 13 bases between them. The CDR3 runs 16 residues. CDR3 protein: CASSLEGRAQNTEAFF. CDR3 sequence (DNA): TGCGCCAGCAGCTTGGAAGGGCGGGCACAGAACACTGAAGCTTTCTTT.

This clonotype was counted at least ten times. The chain recombines TRBV19 with TRBJ2-1; TRBD2 matches at 7 bases. Germline V gene sequence: CDR1 LNHDA, CDR2 SQIVND (reference sequence). V shed 5 bases, J shed 4 bases, and the junction held 2 bases outside the gene matches. The CDR3 covers 13 residues. The CDR3 loop reads CASSGGGYNEQFF. The CDR3 DNA sequence: TGTGCCAGTAGTGGGGGGGGTTACAATGAGCAGTTCTTC.

This clonotype was seen ten or more times. The chain employs TRBV27 and TRBJ1-5, with TRBD1 matching 10 bases. The ends lost 1 base at V and 2 bases at J; junction bases unmatched: 5. Germline assignment: CDR1 MNHEY and CDR2 SMNVEV (reference sequence). The CDR3 runs 17 residues. CDR3 sequence (DNA): TGTGCCAGCAGTTTATATTTTGGGACAGGGGGCAATCAGCCCCAGCATTTT. This gives the protein CASSLYFGTGGNQPQHF.

The DNA of the CDR3 is TGTGCCAGCAGCCAAGAAGGGACGAACAAAGAGACCCAGTACTTC. Protein sequence: CASSQEGTNKETQYF. The rearrangement uses TRBV3-1 and TRBJ2-5, with D perhaps given as TRBD1 or TRBD2 (5 bases each). Germline V CDR1 and CDR2: LGHDT, YNNKEL (reference sequence). Trimming removed 0 bases at V and 3 bases at J, with 11 bases between. The CDR3 is 15 residues long.

This clonotype was detected many times. This rearrangement joins TRBV6-2 or TRBV6-3 to TRBJ2-4; TRBD1 agrees at 7 bases. J lost 3 bases, V lost 6 bases, and 5 bases had no gene match. CDR1 MNHEY and CDR2 SVGEGT come from the germline V gene. This CDR3 is 14 amino acids long. The CDR3: CASSWDSLKNIQYF. CDR3 nucleotides: TGTGCCAGCAGCTGGGACAGCCTCAAAAACATTCAGTACTTC.

In its sample, this clonotype was seen many times. This rearrangement joins TRBV6-1 to TRBJ2-1; TRBD1 or TRBD2 may be the D gene (6 bases each). CDR1 and CDR2 from the germline V gene are MNHNS and SASEGT. The ends were cut back, 5 bases at V and 10 bases at J, with 21 bases in the middle. This CDR3 spans 15 amino acids. Written as DNA, the CDR3 is TGTGCCAGCAGTAAAAACCAACCGGGGGCCATAGAGCAGTTCTTC. It codes for CASSKNQPGAIEQFF.

This clonotype occurred many times. The rearrangement links TRBV6-2 or TRBV6-3 to TRBJ2-7, with D uncertain. CDR3 length: 14 amino acids. Trimming stripped 0 bases from V and 0 bases from J, with 6 bases between. The germline V gene encodes CDR1 MNHEY and CDR2 SVGEGT. CDR3 DNA sequence: TGTGCCAGCAGTTACTCGCACACCTCCTACGAGCAGTACTTC. Translation: CASSYSHTSYEQYF.

This clonotype was observed many times. The CDR3 DNA is TGCGCCAGCAGCCCCTCCGGGACAGGGATTGGGCCCCAGCATTTT. Amino acids: CASSPSGTGIGPQHF. The chain uses TRBV5-1 and TRBJ1-5; TRBD1 matches 9 bases. Trimming cost V 4 bases and J 9 bases; bases outside gene matches: 11. This CDR3 has 15 residues. Per germline, CDR1 SGHRS and CDR2 YFSETQ.

The J gene is TRBJ2-7, the V gene TRBV28, with TRBD1 identical over 8 bases. Trimming cost V 6 bases and J 3 bases; bases outside gene matches: 10. The CDR3 sequence is 15 residues long. The V gene's germline CDR1 is MDHEN and CDR2 SYDVKM. The CDR3 DNA follows: TGTGCCAGCAGCCCCCCGGCAGGGGGCCACTACGAGCAGTACTTC. Protein: CASSPPAGGHYEQYF.

This clonotype occurred many times. CDR3 in DNA: TGTGCCAGCAGCTTACCTAGCGGGGCGAAAGAGACCCAGTACTTC. It encodes CASSLPSGAKETQYF. The chain employs TRBV7-6 and TRBJ2-5; TRBD2 matches at 9 bases. V gave up 2 bases and J gave up 3 bases; unmatched junction bases: 4. The CDR3 totals 15 residues. CDR1 SGHVS and CDR2 FNYEAQ come from the germline V gene.

The sample holds many counts of this clonotype. The chain has TRBV9 and TRBJ1-1; D perhaps matches TRBD1 (5 bases). The germline CDR1 and CDR2 sequences are SGDLS and YYNGEE. Deletions cut 0 bases from V and 1 base from J, with 13 bases between. The CDR3 runs 16 residues. For the CDR3, the DNA is TGTGCCAGCAGCGTAGGGGCAGCGGGGACGAACACTGAAGCTTTCTTT. Amino acids: CASSVGAAGTNTEAFF.

This clonotype was found many times. V is TRBV5-8 and J is TRBJ1-2; D not certain. In germline, CDR1 is SGHTS, CDR2 YDEGEE. The germline V and J ends were trimmed by 3 bases and 13 bases, with 13 bases remaining between them. This CDR3 is built from 11 residues. The CDR3 DNA reads as TGTGCCAGCAGCTCGACGGACGCGACCACCTTC. Translated: CASSSTDATTF.

At least ten counts were recorded for this clonotype. The V gene is TRBV29-1, the J gene TRBJ2-3, with a tentative D call TRBD1 (6 bases). V shed 4 bases and J shed 6 bases, with 11 bases lying between them. This CDR3 region has 12 residues. Germline CDR1 SQVTM, CDR2 ANQGSEA. As DNA, the CDR3 is TGCAGCGTTGTGACAGGAGTGGATACGCAGTATTTT. Translation: CSVVTGVDTQYF.

This clonotype was detected many times. This chain connects TRBV5-6 to TRBJ2-4; tentatively, D is TRBD1 or TRBD2 (5 bases each). V lost 4 bases and J 4 bases, leaving 12 bases between the germline ends. This CDR3 spans 14 amino acids. Germline CDR1 is SGHDT and CDR2 is YYEEEE. CDR3 DNA sequence: TGTGCCAGCAGCCCGAGGGGAAGAAAAAACATTCAGTACTTC. This gives the protein CASSPRGRKNIQYF.

Remarks on this clonotype: A clone one base away is much larger, so this may be a read error. V is TRBV20-1 and J is TRBJ2-6; tentative D call: TRBD1 (6 bases). CDR1 DFQATT and CDR2 SNEGSKA come from the germline V gene (reference sequence). CDR3 length: 17 residues. The CDR3 DNA reads as TGCAGTGCTAGATTGGACAGAACCAACTCTGGGGCCAACGTCCCGACTTTC. Its translation is CSARLDRTNSGANVPTF.